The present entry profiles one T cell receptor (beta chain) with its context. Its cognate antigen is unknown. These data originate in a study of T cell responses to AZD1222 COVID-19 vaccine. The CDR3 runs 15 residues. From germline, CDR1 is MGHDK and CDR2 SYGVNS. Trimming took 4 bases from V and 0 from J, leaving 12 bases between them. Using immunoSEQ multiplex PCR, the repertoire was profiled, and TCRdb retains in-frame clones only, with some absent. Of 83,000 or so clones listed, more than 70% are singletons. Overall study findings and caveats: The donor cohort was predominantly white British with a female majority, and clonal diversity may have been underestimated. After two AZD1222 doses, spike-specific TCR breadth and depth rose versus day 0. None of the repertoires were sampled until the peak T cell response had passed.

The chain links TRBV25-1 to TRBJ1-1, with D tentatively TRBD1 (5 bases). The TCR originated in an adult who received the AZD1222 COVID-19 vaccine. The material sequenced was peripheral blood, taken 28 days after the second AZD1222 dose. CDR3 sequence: CASSAQQALNTEAFF. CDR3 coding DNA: TGTGCCAGCAGTGCCCAACAGGCTTTGAACACTGAAGCTTTCTTT.